Sequencing of this T cell receptor beta chain was carried out in a study of vaccination and CD4 T cells after COVID-19. Treatment: 10-day PBMC culture with coronavirus spike peptide pools or control peptides (ViraFEST assay). Antigen-specific T cell expansion with peptide pools preceded TCR sequencing in the ViraFEST approach. The Oncomine TCR Beta short-read assay was what sequenced the DNA obtained from cultured CD4+ T cells. TCRdb itself ran the PCR reads through MiXCR, one entry per CDR3 protein. Altogether about 16,000 distinct CDR3 sequences are present, less than 45% being singletons, with the ten largest covering approximately 23%. Regarding this clonotype: Its antigen is not identified.

The CDR3 spans 13 residues. The germline gives CDR1 MGHDK, CDR2 SYGVNS. Trimming cost V 7 bases and J 6 bases, with 13 bases left between them. The starting material was CD4+ T cells from blood, cultured in vitro, obtained before SARS-CoV-2 vaccination. The V gene is TRBV25-1, the J gene TRBJ1-5; no clear D. This clonotype was obtained from a human donor who received a COVID-19 vaccine. This CDR3 reads CASKGTPGQPQHF. The CDR3 DNA reads TGTGCCAGCAAGGGAACCCCGGGTCAGCCCCAGCATTTT.